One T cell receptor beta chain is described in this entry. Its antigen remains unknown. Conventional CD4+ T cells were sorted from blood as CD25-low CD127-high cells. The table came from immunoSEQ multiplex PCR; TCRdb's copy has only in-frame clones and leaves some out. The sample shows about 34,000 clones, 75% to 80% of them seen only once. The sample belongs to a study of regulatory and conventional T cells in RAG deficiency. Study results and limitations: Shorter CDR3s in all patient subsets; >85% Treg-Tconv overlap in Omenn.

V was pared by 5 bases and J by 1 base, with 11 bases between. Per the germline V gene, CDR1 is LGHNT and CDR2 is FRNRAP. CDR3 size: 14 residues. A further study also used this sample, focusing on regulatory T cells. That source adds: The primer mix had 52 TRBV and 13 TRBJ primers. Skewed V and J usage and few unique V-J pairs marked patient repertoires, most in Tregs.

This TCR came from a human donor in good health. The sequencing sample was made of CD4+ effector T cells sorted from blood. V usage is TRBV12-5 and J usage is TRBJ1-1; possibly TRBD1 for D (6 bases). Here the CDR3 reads CASGADSPNTEAFF. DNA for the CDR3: TGTGCTAGTGGTGCGGACAGCCCGAACACTGAAGCTTTCTTT.